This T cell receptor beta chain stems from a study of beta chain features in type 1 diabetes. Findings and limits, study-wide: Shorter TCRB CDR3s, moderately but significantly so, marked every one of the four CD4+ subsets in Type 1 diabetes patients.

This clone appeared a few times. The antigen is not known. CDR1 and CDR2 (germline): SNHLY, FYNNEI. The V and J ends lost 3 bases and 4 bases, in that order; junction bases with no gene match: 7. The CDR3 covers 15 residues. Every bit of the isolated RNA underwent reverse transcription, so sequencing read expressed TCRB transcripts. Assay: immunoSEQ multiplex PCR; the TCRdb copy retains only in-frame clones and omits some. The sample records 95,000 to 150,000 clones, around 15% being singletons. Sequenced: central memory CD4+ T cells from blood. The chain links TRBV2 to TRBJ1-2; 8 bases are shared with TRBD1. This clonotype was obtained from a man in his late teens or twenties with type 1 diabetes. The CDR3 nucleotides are TGTGCCAGCAGTGAGCGGACAGGGAAATCCTATGGCTACACCTTC. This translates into CASSERTGKSYGYTF.